Presented here are 10 T cell receptor beta chains from one specimen sequenced in a study of blood T cells in healthy people across ages. Next came a second PCR, run for about 7 to 12 cycles, which used a sample-barcoded 5' primer along with a J-beta primer mix. MiXCR, applied by TCRdb to the 5' RACE reads, yields one record per CDR3 protein. The table lists roughly 700,000 distinct CDR3 sequences, 45% to 50% of them singletons. The specimen sequenced was blood. Receptor source: a woman aged 60-75 years in good health.

The V and J genes are TRBV3-1 and TRBJ2-5; D remains unclear. Germline lookup yields CDR1 LGHDT and CDR2 YNNKEL (reference sequence). V was cut by 2 bases and J by 5 bases, with 12 bases left in between. The CDR3 consists of 14 residues. This CDR3 reads CASSQTAGRETQYF. The CDR3 DNA follows: TGTGCCAGCAGCCAAACGGCAGGACGCGAGACCCAGTACTTC.

The chain couples TRBV7-2 to TRBJ2-1, with a weak D call TRBD1 (5 bases). CDR3 length: 15 amino acids. V was shortened by 3 bases and J by 2 bases, with 11 bases between the two germline ends. Germline CDR1 and CDR2: SGHTA and FQGNSA. In DNA form, the CDR3 reads TGTGCCAGCAGCTTCGGGCTAGGGGCCTACAATGAGCAGTTCTTC. Translating gives CASSFGLGAYNEQFF.

Only a few counts were recorded for this clonotype. The chain uses TRBV5-1 and TRBJ2-7; TRBD2 is a possible D gene (7 bases). The CDR3 is 15 residues long. Germline V lookup: CDR1 SGHRS, CDR2 YFSETQ. Trimming took 4 bases from V and 1 from J, leaving 15 bases between them. The chain's CDR3 is CASSPLGGASYEQYF. For the CDR3, the DNA is TGCGCCAGCAGCCCGCTGGGGGGGGCTTCCTACGAGCAGTACTTC.

This clonotype was recorded a few times. The gene calls are TRBV28 and TRBJ2-7, with D uncertain. Germline CDR1 reads MDHEN; CDR2 reads SYDVKM. The V end was cut by 5 bases, the J end by 7 bases, with 15 bases between. This CDR3 is built from 13 residues. DNA of the CDR3: TGTGCCAGCAGTCTCGCTCGGACCACAGAGCAGTACTTC. Its protein is CASSLARTTEQYF.

A few counts support this clonotype. The rearrangement uses TRBV6-7 and TRBJ2-2; 8 positions match TRBD2. TRBV6-7 is filed as an ORF, its function uncertain. This CDR3 has 16 amino acids. V was pared by 6 bases and J by 6 bases, with 12 bases of the junction left unmatched. CDR3 bases: TGTGCCAGCAGCCGACTAGCGCCCAGCTTAGCCGGGGAGCTGTTTTTT. Its translation: CASSRLAPSLAGELFF.

This clonotype has at least ten counts. V and J are TRBV4-3 and TRBJ2-2, with D perhaps matching TRBD1 or TRBD2 (5 bases each). Trimming removed 2 bases from V and 5 bases from J, with 15 bases in between. The CDR3 has 16 residues. Germline V lookup: CDR1 LGHNA, CDR2 YSLEER. CDR3 in DNA: TGCGCCAGCAGCCAACCCATGGGCTGGGGGACCGGGGAGCTGTTTTTT. This sequence encodes CASSQPMGWGTGELFF.

This clonotype has more than one count but fewer than ten. This sequence joins TRBV5-1 and TRBJ2-3; either TRBD1 or TRBD2 may supply D (5 bases each). This CDR3 contains 14 residues. Trimming left V 0 bases short and J 8 bases short, with 13 bases between. The germline CDR1 and CDR2 sequences are SGHRS and YFSETQ. The CDR3 loop is CASSLEGPAGTQYF. CDR3 bases: TGCGCCAGCAGCTTGGAGGGGCCGGCGGGTACGCAGTATTTT.

This clonotype turned up a few times. In DNA form, the CDR3 reads TGTGCCAGCAGTGGGTCAGGGTCCGGGGGTACGCAGTATTTT. It translates to CASSGSGSGGTQYF. The chain combines TRBV2 with TRBJ2-3; TRBD2 is a possible D gene (6 bases). The CDR3 is 14 residues long. The germline V gene encodes CDR1 SNHLY and CDR2 FYNNEI. V lost 4 bases and J lost 8, with 16 bases in between.

The chain recombines TRBV7-2 with TRBJ1-2; maybe TRBD1 (6 bases). The CDR3 is made up of 17 amino acids. Trimming took 1 base from V and 0 from J, leaving 15 bases between them. Germline V CDR1 and CDR2: SGHTA, FQGNSA. The CDR3 region is CASSLVTVRGSNYGYTF. The DNA of the CDR3 is TGTGCCAGCAGCTTAGTCACGGTCAGGGGATCTAACTATGGCTACACCTTC.

The chain recombines TRBV5-5 with TRBJ1-1, with D perhaps TRBD1 (5 bases). V was shortened by 0 bases and J by 6 bases, with 12 bases between the two germline ends. In germline, CDR1 is SGHKS, CDR2 YYEKEE (reference sequence). This CDR3 spans 14 amino acids. CDR3 nucleotides: TGTGCCAGCAGCTTGGACAGGTCCCACGCTGAAGCTTTCTTT. Amino acid sequence: CASSLDRSHAEAFF.